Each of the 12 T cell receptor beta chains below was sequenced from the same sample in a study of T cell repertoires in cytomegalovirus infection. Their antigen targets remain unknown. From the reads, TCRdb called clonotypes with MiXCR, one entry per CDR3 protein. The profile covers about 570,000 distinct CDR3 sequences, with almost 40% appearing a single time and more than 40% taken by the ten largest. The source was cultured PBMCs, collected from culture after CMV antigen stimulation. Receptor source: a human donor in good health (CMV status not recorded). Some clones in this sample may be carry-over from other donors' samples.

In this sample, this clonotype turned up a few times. The CDR3 DNA follows: TGTGCCAGCAGTTTAGGTCCAGGGCCAGCCAAAAACATTCAGTACTTC. Amino acid sequence: CASSLGPGPAKNIQYF. V gene TRBV12-3 or TRBV12-4 combines with J gene TRBJ2-4, with D possibly being TRBD1 (5 bases). The length of the CDR3 is 16 residues. Trimming stripped 1 base from V and 0 bases from J, with 10 bases between.

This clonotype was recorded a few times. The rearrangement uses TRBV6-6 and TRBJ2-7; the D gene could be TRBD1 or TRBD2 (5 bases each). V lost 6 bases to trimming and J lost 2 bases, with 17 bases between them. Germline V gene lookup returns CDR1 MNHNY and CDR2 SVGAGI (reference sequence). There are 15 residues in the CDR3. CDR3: CASSRPGAGAYEQYF. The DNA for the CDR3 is TGTGCCAGCAGCCGCCCCGGGGCCGGGGCCTACGAGCAGTACTTC.

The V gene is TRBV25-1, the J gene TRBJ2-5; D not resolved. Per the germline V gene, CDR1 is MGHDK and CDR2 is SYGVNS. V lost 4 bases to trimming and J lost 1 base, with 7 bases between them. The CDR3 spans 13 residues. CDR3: CASSGPVQETQYF. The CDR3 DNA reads TGTGCCAGCAGTGGGCCGGTCCAAGAGACCCAGTACTTC.

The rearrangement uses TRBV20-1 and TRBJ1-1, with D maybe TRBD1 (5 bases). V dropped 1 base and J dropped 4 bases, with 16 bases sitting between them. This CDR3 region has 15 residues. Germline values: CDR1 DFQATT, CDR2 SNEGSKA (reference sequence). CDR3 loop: CSARVAAQDGTEAFF. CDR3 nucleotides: TGCAGTGCTAGAGTGGCGGCACAGGATGGCACTGAAGCTTTCTTT.

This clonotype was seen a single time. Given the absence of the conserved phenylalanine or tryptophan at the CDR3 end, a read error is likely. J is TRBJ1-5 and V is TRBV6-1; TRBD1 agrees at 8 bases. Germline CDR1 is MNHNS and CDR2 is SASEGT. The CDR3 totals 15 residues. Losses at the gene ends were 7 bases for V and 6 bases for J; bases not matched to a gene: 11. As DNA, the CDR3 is TGTGCCAGCACCCGGGGACAGGATTGTAGTCAGCCCCAGCATTCT. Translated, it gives CASTRGQDCSQPQHS.

CDR3 DNA sequence: TGTGCCAGCAGCCAAGGCGCCTCCAGGGGCTATGGCTACACCTTC. This codes for CASSQGASRGYGYTF. This chain joins TRBV3-1 and TRBJ1-2; weak D call: TRBD1 (6 bases). CDR3 length equals 15 residues. V was clipped by 1 base and J by 4 bases, with 13 bases between them. Germline CDR1 and CDR2: LGHDT and YNNKEL (reference sequence).

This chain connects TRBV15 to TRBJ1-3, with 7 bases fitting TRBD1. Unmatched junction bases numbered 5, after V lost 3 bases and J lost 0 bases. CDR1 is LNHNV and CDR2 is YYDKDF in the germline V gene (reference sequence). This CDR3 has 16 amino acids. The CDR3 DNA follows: TGTGCCACCAGCAGCGGGACAGCCATCTCTGGAAACACCATATATTTT. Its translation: CATSSGTAISGNTIYF.

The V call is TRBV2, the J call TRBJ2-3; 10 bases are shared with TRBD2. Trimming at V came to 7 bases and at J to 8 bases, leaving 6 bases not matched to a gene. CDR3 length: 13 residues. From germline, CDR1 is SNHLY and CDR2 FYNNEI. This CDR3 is CASTLAGIGTQYF. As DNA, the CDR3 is TGTGCCAGCACACTAGCGGGGATCGGTACGCAGTATTTT. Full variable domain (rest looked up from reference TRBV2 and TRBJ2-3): EPEVTQTPSHQVTQMGQEVILRCVPISNHLYFYWYRQILGQKVEFLVSFYNNEISEKSEIFDDQFSVERPDGSNFTLKIRSTKLEDSAMYFCASTLAGIGTQYFGPGTRLTVL.

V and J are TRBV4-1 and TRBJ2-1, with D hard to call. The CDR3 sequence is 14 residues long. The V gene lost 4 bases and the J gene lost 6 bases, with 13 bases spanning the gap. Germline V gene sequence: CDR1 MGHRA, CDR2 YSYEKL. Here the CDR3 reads CASSRGRPPNEQFF. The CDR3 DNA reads TGCGCCAGCAGCCGCGGACGCCCCCCCAATGAGCAGTTCTTC.

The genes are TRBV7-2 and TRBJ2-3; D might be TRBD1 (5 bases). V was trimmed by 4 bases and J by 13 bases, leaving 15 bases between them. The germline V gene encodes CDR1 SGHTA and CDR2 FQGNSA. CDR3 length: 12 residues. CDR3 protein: CASSSPPGSEYF. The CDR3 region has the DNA TGTGCCAGCAGCTCACCTCCAGGGTCGGAGTATTTT.

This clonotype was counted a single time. CDR3 in amino acids: CASSPGLASSYEQYF. The CDR3, as DNA: TGTGCCAGCAGCCCGGGACTAGCCTCCTCCTACGAGCAGTACTTC. The chain links TRBV5-3 to TRBJ2-7, with 9 nucleotides matching TRBD2. TRBV5-3 is an open reading frame, and its role is uncertain. The CDR3 runs 15 residues. The junction had 9 bases not matched to a gene; V was cut back by 8 bases and J by 0 bases.

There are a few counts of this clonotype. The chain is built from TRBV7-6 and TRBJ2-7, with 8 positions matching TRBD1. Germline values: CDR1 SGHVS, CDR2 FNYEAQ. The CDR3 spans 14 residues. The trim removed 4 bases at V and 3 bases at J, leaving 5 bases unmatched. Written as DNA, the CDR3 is TGTGCCAGCAGCTCCCTCGACAGGGGCTACGAGCAGTACTTC. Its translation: CASSSLDRGYEQYF.